The clone carrying this T cell receptor beta chain has at least ten counts. As yet, its antigen is unknown. J lost 5 bases, V lost 0 bases, and 8 bases had no gene match. This CDR3 has 16 amino acids. Germline V gives CDR1 SGHAT, CDR2 FQNNGV. This sample is part of a study of T cells after yellow fever vaccination. Study-level results: Clones that expanded after primary vaccination mostly reappeared after the booster (nearly 98% CD4, 88% CD8). Abundant contaminating clonotypes from the bulk population could appear in FACS-sorted repertoires.

TCRdb re-called the 5' RACE reads with MiXCR, one entry per CDR3 protein. The data contain more than 95,000 distinct CDR3 sequences, 5.5% to 8% of them singletons. The clonotype was recovered from a man between 18 and 35 years old who received the YFV17D yellow fever vaccine. The specimen comprised CD4+ T cells sorted from PBMCs, sampled roughly 47 days after the first yellow fever vaccination. The rearrangement links TRBV11-2 to TRBJ1-1; TRBD1 matches 8 bases. The CDR3 coding sequence is TGTGCCAGCAGCTTAGATTGGCAGGGGGCGAGTACTGAAGCTTTCTTT. Translation gives CASSLDWQGASTEAFF. Combining the CDR3 with reference TRBV11-2 and TRBJ1-1 gives the whole variable domain EAGVAQSPRYKIIEKRQSVAFWCNPISGHATLYWYQQILGQGPKLLIQFQNNGVVDDSQLPKDRFSAERLKGVDSTLKIQPAKLEDSAVYLCASSLDWQGASTEAFFGQGTRLTVV.